These T cell receptor beta chains were read from a single sample in a study of cytomegalovirus exposure and HLA in healthy donors. The table came from immunoSEQ multiplex PCR; TCRdb's copy has only in-frame clones and leaves some out. Its listing shows some 120,000 clones. Sequencing used PBMCs. Source of these receptors: a man younger than 40 in good health and CMV-seronegative. CDR3s include the opening cysteine and the closing phenylalanine or tryptophan. D genes are given only for firm matches.

>TRBD2|TRBV28|TRBJ2-5
CASSLAGGETQYF
TGTGCCAGCAGCTTAGCGGGGGGGGAGACCCAGTACTTC
>NA|TRBV19|TRBJ1-2
CASSTRGGNYGYTF
TGTGCCAGTAGTACCCGGGGGGGCAACTATGGCTACACCTTC
>TRBD1|TRBV10-3|TRBJ1-2
CAVQGALGYTF
TGTGCCGTCCAGGGGGCGCTTGGCTACACCTTC
>NA|TRBV6-5|TRBJ1-2
CASRLLAGTLYGYTF
TGTGCCAGCAGACTCCTCGCGGGGACTCTCTATGGCTACACCTTC
>NA|TRBV5-6|TRBJ2-2
CASSLFWSPNTGELFF
TGTGCCAGCAGCTTATTCTGGAGCCCGAACACCGGGGAGCTGTTTTTT
>TRBD1|TRBV6-5|TRBJ1-6
CASTPSGQGYSPLHF
TGTGCCAGCACCCCCTCGGGACAGGGTTATTCACCCCTCCACTTT
>NA|TRBV27|TRBJ1-3
CASSFSVGNTIYF
TGTGCCAGCAGTTTTTCGGTCGGAAACACCATATATTTT
>TRBD1|TRBV9|TRBJ2-7
CASSVAPDRGPYEQYF
TGTGCCAGCAGCGTAGCCCCTGACAGGGGCCCCTACGAGCAGTACTTC
>NA|TRBV25-1|TRBJ1-2
CATTRGELYGYTF
TGTGCCACCACACGGGGGGAACTCTATGGCTACACCTTC
>NA|TRBV28|TRBJ1-2
CASNNGGYGYTF
TGTGCCAGCAATAACGGGGGCTATGGCTACACCTTC
>NA|TRBV11-2|TRBJ2-2
CASSLVGKATGELFF
TGTGCCAGCAGCTTAGTTGGTAAAGCCACCGGGGAGCTGTTTTTT
>NA|TRBV6-4|TRBJ1-1
CASRGRENTEAFF
TGTGCCAGCCGTGGCAGGGAGAACACTGAAGCTTTCTTT
>TRBD1|TRBV5-8|TRBJ1-1
CASSPGTVIWATEAFF
TGTGCCAGCAGCCCTGGGACAGTTATTTGGGCCACTGAAGCTTTCTTT
>NA|TRBV19|TRBJ1-5
CASSPTGGFQPQHF
TGTGCCAGTAGTCCAACGGGCGGGTTTCAGCCCCAGCATTTT
>TRBD1|TRBV18|TRBJ2-7
CASSPRQGAHEQYF
TGTGCCAGCTCACCGAGACAGGGGGCACACGAGCAGTACTTC
>TRBD2|TRBV10-3|TRBJ2-7
CATRYRASGGHTYEQYF
TGTGCCACTAGATATCGGGCTAGCGGGGGGCATACCTACGAGCAGTACTTC
>TRBD2|TRBV6-1|TRBJ2-7
CASSEAGLAPYEQYF
TGTGCCAGCAGTGAAGCGGGACTAGCACCCTACGAGCAGTACTTC
>NA|TRBV7-6|TRBJ1-1
CASSLAPGGTEAFF
TGTGCCAGCAGCTTAGCGCCCGGGGGTACTGAAGCTTTCTTT
>NA|TRBV2|TRBJ2-3
CASSEATVKNTQYF
TGTGCCAGCAGTGAAGCTACAGTTAAAAATACGCAGTATTTT
>NA|TRBV7-2|TRBJ1-2
CASAFQGWGSTF
TGTGCCAGCGCGTTCCAGGGATGGGGAAGCACCTTC
>NA|TRBV2|TRBJ2-2
CASDLGTGELFF
TGTGCCAGCGACCTAGGCACCGGGGAGCTGTTTTTT
>TRBD1|TRBV6-5|TRBJ1-1
CASRLPGTVHEAFF
TGTGCCAGCAGACTCCCCGGGACAGTGCATGAAGCTTTCTTT
>NA|TRBV18|TRBJ1-2
CASSPRAALEGDGYTF
TGTGCCAGCTCGCCCCGGGCCGCTCTCGAGGGGGATGGCTACACCTTC
>TRBD2|TRBV4-2|TRBJ2-5
CASSQEPSGGGGTQYF
TGTGCCAGCAGCCAAGAACCTAGCGGGGGCGGAGGGACCCAGTACTTC
>TRBD1|TRBV30|TRBJ1-1
CAWSVRQGAEAFF
TGTGCCTGGAGTGTACGACAGGGCGCTGAAGCTTTCTTT
>NA|TRBV7-6|TRBJ2-1
CASSILQGRQQDYNEQFF
TGTGCCAGCAGCATCTTACAGGGCCGGCAACAAGATTACAATGAGCAGTTCTTC
>TRBD1|TRBV5-1|TRBJ1-4
CASSSTGTGGSEKLFF
TGCGCCAGCAGCTCAACCGGGACAGGCGGGAGTGAAAAACTGTTTTTT
>TRBD1|TRBV11-2|TRBJ1-1
CASSFRTGTGTEAFF
TGTGCCAGCAGCTTCCGGACAGGGACTGGCACTGAAGCTTTCTTT
>NA|TRBV30|TRBJ2-5
CAWSEAGSETQYF
TGTGCCTGGAGTGAGGCAGGGTCTGAGACCCAGTACTTC
>NA|TRBV6-1|TRBJ1-1
CASSDRGKNTEAFF
TGTGCCAGCAGTGACCGAGGTAAGAACACTGAAGCTTTCTTT
>NA|TRBV5-1|TRBJ2-7
CASSLGGSGSYEQYF
TGCGCCAGCAGCTTGGGTGGTAGCGGATCTTACGAGCAGTACTTC
>NA|TRBV20-1|TRBJ2-5
CSARRGETQYF
TGCAGTGCTAGGCGGGGAGAGACCCAGTACTTC
>NA|TRBV2|TRBJ2-2
CASSDPANTGELFF
TGTGCCAGCAGTGACCCGGCGAACACCGGGGAGCTGTTTTTT
>TRBD1|TRBV5-1|TRBJ2-4
CASSLSSQGDFQYF
TGCGCCAGCAGCTTGTCGAGTCAGGGGGATTTTCAGTACTTC
>TRBD1|TRBV6-6|TRBJ1-2
CASSALQGGGYTF
TGTGCCAGCAGCGCTTTACAGGGGGGTGGCTACACCTTC
>NA|TRBV5-1|TRBJ2-7
CASSLAPIPISYEQYF
TGCGCCAGCAGCTTGGCTCCCATCCCAATCTCCTACGAGCAGTACTTC
>TRBD2|TRBV7-2|TRBJ2-2
CASTLKSGGTGELFF
TGTGCCAGCACCTTGAAAAGCGGGGGGACCGGGGAGCTGTTTTTT
>NA|TRBV5-4|TRBJ1-1
CASSLSRDTEAFF
TGTGCCAGCAGCTTAAGTCGGGACACTGAAGCTTTCTTT
>NA|TRBV10-3|TRBJ2-4
CAISEGSQAKNIQYF
TGTGCCATCAGTGAAGGGAGTCAAGCCAAAAACATTCAGTACTTC
>TRBD1|TRBV28|TRBJ1-4
CASRAGDRGEKLFF
TGTGCCAGCAGGGCCGGGGACAGGGGGGAAAAACTGTTTTTT
>TRBD1|TRBV5-1|TRBJ2-7
CASSVQGYSYEQYF
TGCGCCAGCAGCGTACAGGGGTACTCCTACGAGCAGTACTTC
>TRBD1|TRBV30|TRBJ1-5
CAWSPTGGVGQPQHF
TGTGCCTGGAGTCCCACAGGGGGCGTCGGTCAGCCCCAGCATTTT
>NA|TRBV18|TRBJ1-5
CASSPGAARYSNQPQHF
TGTGCCAGCTCACCGGGGGCCGCGAGGTATAGCAATCAGCCCCAGCATTTT
>NA|TRBV7-2|TRBJ2-3
CASSLVLASDTQYF
TGTGCCAGCAGCTTAGTCCTAGCGAGCGATACGCAGTATTTT
>TRBD1|TRBV5-1|TRBJ1-5
CASSADRGQNQPQHF
TGCGCCAGCAGCGCGGACAGGGGGCAAAATCAGCCCCAGCATTTT
>TRBD2|TRBV5-5|TRBJ2-5
CASSLGLAGGDQETQYF
TGTGCCAGCAGCTTAGGACTAGCGGGGGGAGATCAAGAGACCCAGTACTTC
>TRBD1|TRBV19|TRBJ1-5
CASSMGTGGTGNQPQHF
TGTGCCAGTAGTATGGGGACAGGGGGCACGGGCAATCAGCCCCAGCATTTT
>NA|TRBV7-9|TRBJ2-7
CASSNRESDEQYF
TGTGCCAGCAGCAACAGGGAGTCAGACGAGCAGTACTTC
>TRBD1|TRBV19|TRBJ1-5
CASSPRDRGYSQPQHF
TGTGCCAGTAGTCCCCGGGACAGGGGGTACTCTCAGCCCCAGCATTTT
>NA|TRBV28|TRBJ1-1
CASSLSPPGVF
TGTGCCAGCAGTTTATCCCCCCCGGGAGTCTTT
>NA|TRBV5-1|TRBJ1-4
CASSFLGAMEEKLFF
TGCGCCAGCAGCTTCTTGGGGGCGATGGAAGAAAAACTGTTTTTT
>NA|TRBV6-6|TRBJ2-3
CASSYSGAIDTQYF
TGTGCCAGCAGTTACAGTGGGGCGATCGATACGCAGTATTTT
>NA|TRBV2|TRBJ2-2
CASSEKAVGALPTGELFF
TGTGCCAGCAGTGAAAAGGCGGTAGGGGCCCTCCCAACCGGGGAGCTGTTTTTT
>TRBD2|TRBV7-9|TRBJ2-2
CASSRPSGPNTGELFF
TGTGCCAGCAGCCGGCCTAGCGGGCCGAACACCGGGGAGCTGTTTTTT